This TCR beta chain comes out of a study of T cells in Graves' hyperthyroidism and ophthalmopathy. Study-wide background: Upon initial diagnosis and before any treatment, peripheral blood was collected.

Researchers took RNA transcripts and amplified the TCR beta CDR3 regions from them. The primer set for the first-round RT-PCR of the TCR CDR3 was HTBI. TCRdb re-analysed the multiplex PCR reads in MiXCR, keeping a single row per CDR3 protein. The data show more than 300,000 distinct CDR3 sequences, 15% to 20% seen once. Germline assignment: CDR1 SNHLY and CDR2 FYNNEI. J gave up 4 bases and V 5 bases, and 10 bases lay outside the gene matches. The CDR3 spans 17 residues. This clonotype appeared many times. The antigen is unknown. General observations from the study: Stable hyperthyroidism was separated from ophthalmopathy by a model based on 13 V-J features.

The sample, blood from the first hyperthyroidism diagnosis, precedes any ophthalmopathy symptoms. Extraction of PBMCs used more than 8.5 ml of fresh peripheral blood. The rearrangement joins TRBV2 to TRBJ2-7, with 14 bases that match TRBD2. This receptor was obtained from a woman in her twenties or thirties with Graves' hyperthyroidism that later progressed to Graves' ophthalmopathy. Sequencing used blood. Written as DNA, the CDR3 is TGTGCCAGCAGTCCCGGCCCCGGACTAGCGGGAGGTTACGAGCAGTACTTC. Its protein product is CASSPGPGLAGGYEQYF.